This TCR beta chain derives from a study of T cell changes during pregnancy in multiple sclerosis. Sequenced by immunoSEQ multiplex PCR; TCRdb stores in-frame clones only, minus some. This sample has tens of thousands of clones; approximately 90% occur once, and the top ten carry about 7.7%. The germline gives CDR1 MNHEY, CDR2 SVGAGI. The CDR3 is 13 residues long. Between the trimmed V and J ends, which lost 5 bases and 4 bases, there was a span of 11 bases. The receptor was derived from a female donor with multiple sclerosis, enrolled in a pregnancy study. The sequences come from CD8+ T cells from peripheral blood mononuclear cells, collected before pregnancy. The V and J genes are TRBV6-5 and TRBJ1-1, with D maybe TRBD1 (6 bases). The CDR3 nucleotides read TGTGCCAGCAGTCCAGGGGTGAGCACTGAAGCTTTCTTT. Protein product: CASSPGVSTEAFF.